The T cell receptor (beta chain) described here comes from a study of regulatory T cells in long-lasting Graves disease. The CDR3 runs 15 residues. Germline V lookup: CDR1 MRHNA, CDR2 SNTAGT. V trimming: 6 bases; J trimming: 2 bases; junction bases outside the gene matches: 8. General study results and limits: Researchers examined only peripheral blood and not thyroid tissue. For persistent Graves' patients, TCR diversity was lower than for newly diagnosed ones.

Arm-PCR with iRepertoire HTBI primers amplified the CDR3 regions for these TCR beta libraries. TCRdb reprocessed the multiplex PCR reads with MiXCR, giving one entry per CDR3 protein. The data hold a few hundred thousand distinct CDR3 sequences, with around 24% observed a single time. Time point in this sample: persistent/refractory GD, antithyroid drugs over 5 years with positive TRAb. The TCR library was prepared using RNA isolated from PBMCs. Comment on this clonotype: Its target is not known.

The sequencing here drew on peripheral blood mononuclear cells (PBMCs), taken when the disease was refractory, from a patient treated with antithyroid drugs. This clonotype was sampled from a female donor with Graves disease. V gene TRBV6-4 combines with J gene TRBJ2-7; 9 bases map to TRBD1. The CDR3 here is CASRPSGQGPYEQYF. CDR3 DNA: TGTGCCAGCAGACCTTCGGGACAGGGACCCTACGAGCAGTACTTC.